The rows below give T cell receptor beta chains drawn from one sample of a study of blood T cell repertoires in COVID-19. TCRdb's table, derived via immunoSEQ multiplex PCR, lists solely in-frame clones and lacks some. Of about 210,000 clones listed, 80% were seen once; the top ten hold roughly 13%. Material for sequencing was peripheral blood. These receptors all stem from a human donor in a cohort sampled during active COVID-19. Each CDR3 is given with its conserved first and last residue.

>TRBV20-1
CSASMVGQIYEQYF
>TRBV11-2
CASSSTANTEAFF
>TRBV10-3
CAIKSTGQGHGELFF
>TRBV28
CASRAAGITNTEAFF
>TRBV5-1
CASSSGTAETQYF
>TRBV28
CASSLPQGQDYGYTF
>TRBV13
CASSLGVRTSGSFTGELFF
>TRBV5-5
CASSPLGTAYEQYF
>TRBV7-2
CASSLGEQGAPNEQFF
>TRBV4-2
CASSQDGAGSYNEQFF
>TRBV4-3
CASSQDRQANSNQPQHF